Presented here are 6 T cell receptor beta chains from one specimen sequenced in a study of radiotherapy plus CTLA-4 blockade in lung cancer. Clones were read by immunoSEQ multiplex PCR, and TCRdb kept only the in-frame ones, dropping some. The sample records tens of thousands of clones, 65% to 80% being singletons. Sequenced material: peripheral blood, taken from a patient treated with radiotherapy plus ipilimumab. Receptors were obtained from a human donor with non-small cell lung cancer whose response to radiotherapy plus ipilimumab could not be evaluated.

The V gene is TRBV7-2, the J gene TRBJ2-7; no clear D gene. The CDR3 is made up of 14 amino acids. Trimming removed 1 base from V and 1 base from J, with 8 bases in between. Looked up from germline, CDR1 is SGHTA and CDR2 is FQGNSA. CDR3: CASSLGQVSYEQYF. CDR3 nucleotides: TGTGCCAGCAGCTTAGGCCAGGTTTCCTACGAGCAGTACTTC.

This sequence joins TRBV9 and TRBJ2-1; maybe TRBD2 (5 bases). The CDR3 covers 15 residues. Germline V gene lookup returns CDR1 SGDLS and CDR2 YYNGEE. Trimming removed 0 bases from V and 5 bases from J, with 12 bases in between. The CDR3 DNA follows: TGTGCCAGCAGCGTAGGGGCTAGCCGCCACAATGAGCAGTTCTTC. Translation gives CASSVGASRHNEQFF.

The chain recombines TRBV2 with TRBJ2-2; 10 bases map to TRBD2. After removal of 6 bases from V and 1 base from J, the junction contained 2 bases not matched to a gene. The CDR3 length is 15 residues. Germline V gene sequence: CDR1 SNHLY, CDR2 FYNNEI. CDR3 DNA: TGTGCCAGCAGACTAGCGGGATTGAACACCGGGGAGCTGTTTTTT. It encodes CASRLAGLNTGELFF. Based on the CDR3 plus reference TRBV2 and TRBJ2-2, the full variable domain is EPEVTQTPSHQVTQMGQEVILRCVPISNHLYFYWYRQILGQKVEFLVSFYNNEISEKSEIFDDQFSVERPDGSNFTLKIRSTKLEDSAMYFCASRLAGLNTGELFFGEGSRLTVL.

This clone was seen repeatedly, ten times or more. The V and J genes are TRBV10-2 and TRBJ2-2; 10 bases are a match to TRBD2. The length of the CDR3 is 15 residues. CDR1 WSHSY and CDR2 SAAADI come from the germline V gene. The V and J ends lost 5 bases and 7 bases, in that order; junction bases with no gene match: 7. CDR3 protein: CASSFLAGVDGELFF. CDR3 DNA: TGCGCCAGCAGTTTCCTAGCGGGAGTTGACGGGGAGCTGTTTTTT.

The chain is built from TRBV7-3 and TRBJ1-6; 10 nucleotides align to TRBD1. Trimming cost V 2 bases and J 7 bases; bases outside gene matches: 2. This CDR3 has 15 amino acids. Germline V gives CDR1 SGHTA, CDR2 FQGTGA. CDR3 sequence: CASSLLGQGNSPLHF. In nucleotides, the CDR3 is TGTGCCAGCAGCTTATTGGGACAGGGGAATTCACCCCTCCACTTT.

V usage is TRBV27 and J usage is TRBJ1-3; 8 bases are a match to TRBD1. Germline V CDR1 and CDR2: MNHEY, SMNVEV (reference sequence). This CDR3 spans 18 amino acids. V trimming: 5 bases; J trimming: 2 bases; junction bases outside the gene matches: 14. The CDR3 coding sequence is TGTGCCAGCAGTCGCTCACCCGGGACAGGAGGCCCTGGAAACACCATATATTTT. The encoded protein is CASSRSPGTGGPGNTIYF.